This TCR beta chain was sequenced during a study of T cell responses to AZD1222 COVID-19 vaccine. CDR3 length: 16 amino acids. The germline V gene encodes CDR1 SGHDN and CDR2 FVKESK. V was clipped by 4 bases and J by 7 bases; unmatched bases: 6. This clone was picked up one time. Assay: immunoSEQ multiplex PCR; the TCRdb copy retains only in-frame clones and omits some. The table lists about 120,000 clones, around 89% of them singletons. The sequencing here drew on peripheral blood, taken on day 0 of MenACWY control vaccination. This clonotype originated in an adult in good health. The chain is built from TRBV14 and TRBJ2-1, with 14 bases aligning to TRBD2. In nucleotides, the CDR3 is TGTGCCAGCAGCCGTGGGACTAGCGGGAGATGGAATGAGCAGTTCTTC. Translated: CASSRGTSGRWNEQFF.